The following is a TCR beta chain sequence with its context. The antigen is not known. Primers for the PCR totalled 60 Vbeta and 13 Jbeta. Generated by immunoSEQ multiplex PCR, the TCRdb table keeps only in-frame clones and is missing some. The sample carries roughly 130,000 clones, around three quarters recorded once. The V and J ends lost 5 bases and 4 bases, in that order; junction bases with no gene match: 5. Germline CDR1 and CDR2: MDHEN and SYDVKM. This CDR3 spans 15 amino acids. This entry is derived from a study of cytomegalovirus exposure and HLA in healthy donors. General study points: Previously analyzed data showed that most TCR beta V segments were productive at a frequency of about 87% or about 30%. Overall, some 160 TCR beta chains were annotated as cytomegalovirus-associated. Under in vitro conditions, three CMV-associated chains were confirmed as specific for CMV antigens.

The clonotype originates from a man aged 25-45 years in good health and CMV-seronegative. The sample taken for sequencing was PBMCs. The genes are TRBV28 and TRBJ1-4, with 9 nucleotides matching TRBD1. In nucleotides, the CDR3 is TGTGCCAGCAGTAGGACAGGGGTGGGTAATGAAAAACTGTTTTTT. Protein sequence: CASSRTGVGNEKLFF. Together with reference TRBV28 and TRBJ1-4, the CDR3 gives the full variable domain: DVKVTQSSRYLVKRTGEKVFLECVQDMDHENMFWYRQDPGLGLRLIYFSYDVKMKEKGDIPEGYSVSREKKERFSLILESASTNQTSMYLCASSRTGVGNEKLFFGSGTQLSVL.